This is a list of T cell receptor beta chains from one sample in a study of cytomegalovirus exposure and HLA in healthy donors. Using immunoSEQ multiplex PCR, the repertoire was profiled, and TCRdb retains in-frame clones only, with some absent. The sample lists roughly 77,000 clones; 75% to 80% were seen once. Sequenced: PBMCs. The receptor source for this set is a man aged 40-49 years in good health and CMV-seronegative. Both conserved end residues are part of each CDR3. The order of the fields is D gene, clone size, J gene, V gene, CDR3 DNA, CDR3 protein. A D gene is named only where the DNA matches it firmly. The size field is filled for only some rows; it gives once, few, many or a size class.

D gene: NA; clone size: NA; J gene: TRBJ1-2; V gene: TRBV7-6; CDR3 DNA: TGTGCCAGCAGCTTAGAGGCAGGATCACAATATGGCTACACCTTC; CDR3 protein: CASSLEAGSQYGYTF
D gene: TRBD1; clone size: NA; J gene: TRBJ2-4; V gene: TRBV6-4; CDR3 DNA: TGTGCCAGCAGCCAGGGGGCGGAAAACATTCAGTACTTC; CDR3 protein: CASSQGAENIQYF
D gene: TRBD2; clone size: NA; J gene: TRBJ2-1; V gene: TRBV27; CDR3 DNA: TGTGCCAGCAGTTACGGCGGGAGGTACAATGAGCAGTTCTTC; CDR3 protein: CASSYGGRYNEQFF
D gene: NA; clone size: NA; J gene: TRBJ1-4; V gene: TRBV7-9; CDR3 DNA: TGTGCCAGCAGCTTCCCCGGGATTGGTGAAAAACTGTTTTTT; CDR3 protein: CASSFPGIGEKLFF
D gene: NA; clone size: NA; J gene: TRBJ2-1; V gene: TRBV5-4; CDR3 DNA: TGTGCCAGCAGCTTGGTAGCCCTCACGGCTAACAATGAGCAGTTCTTC; CDR3 protein: CASSLVALTANNEQFF
D gene: NA; clone size: NA; J gene: TRBJ1-1; V gene: TRBV6-5; CDR3 DNA: TGTGCCAGCAGTTACTCGAGGCCGACTGAAGCTTTCTTT; CDR3 protein: CASSYSRPTEAFF
D gene: NA; clone size: once; J gene: TRBJ2-2; V gene: TRBV5-4; CDR3 DNA: TGTGCCAGCAGCTCATCGAACACCGGGGAGCTGTTTTTT; CDR3 protein: CASSSSNTGELFF
D gene: TRBD1; clone size: NA; J gene: TRBJ1-2; V gene: TRBV30; CDR3 DNA: TGTGCCTGGACTTGGGACAGGGGTAACTATGGCTACACCTTC; CDR3 protein: CAWTWDRGNYGYTF
D gene: TRBD2; clone size: NA; J gene: TRBJ2-1; V gene: TRBV13; CDR3 DNA: TGTGCCAGCATAGGACTAGCGGAGGTTTGGCCCCATGAGCAGTTCTTC; CDR3 protein: CASIGLAEVWPHEQFF
D gene: TRBD1; clone size: NA; J gene: TRBJ1-1; V gene: TRBV7-2; CDR3 DNA: TGTGCCAGCAGCCCTGGGACAGTGGGCACTGAAGCTTTCTTT; CDR3 protein: CASSPGTVGTEAFF
D gene: NA; clone size: NA; J gene: TRBJ1-5; V gene: TRBV6-1; CDR3 DNA: TGTGCCAGCAGTGGAGGGTATAGCAATCAGCCCCAGCATTTT; CDR3 protein: CASSGGYSNQPQHF
D gene: NA; clone size: NA; J gene: TRBJ2-3; V gene: TRBV5-4; CDR3 DNA: TGTGCCAGCAGCTTGACACCGAGCACAGATACGCAGTATTTT; CDR3 protein: CASSLTPSTDTQYF
D gene: TRBD1; clone size: NA; J gene: TRBJ2-2; V gene: TRBV25-1; CDR3 DNA: TGTGCCAGCAGGCGAACAGGGGGCACCGGGGAGCTGTTTTTT; CDR3 protein: CASRRTGGTGELFF
D gene: TRBD1; clone size: NA; J gene: TRBJ1-2; V gene: TRBV5-6; CDR3 DNA: TGTGCCAGCAGCTTGGCCGGGACAGAGAAGTATGGCTACACCTTC; CDR3 protein: CASSLAGTEKYGYTF
D gene: NA; clone size: NA; J gene: TRBJ1-1; V gene: TRBV7-8; CDR3 DNA: TGTGCCAGCAGCTTGTGGGTCTTGTTAGCGCAGAACACTGAAGCTTTCTTT; CDR3 protein: CASSLWVLLAQNTEAFF
D gene: TRBD2; clone size: NA; J gene: TRBJ2-5; V gene: TRBV19; CDR3 DNA: TGTGCCAGTAGCTCGACTAGCGGGAGTTTAGAGACCCAGTACTTC; CDR3 protein: CASSSTSGSLETQYF
D gene: TRBD1; clone size: NA; J gene: TRBJ2-3; V gene: TRBV9; CDR3 DNA: TGTGCCAGCAGCGTAGGGGACAGGAGCACAGATACGCAGTATTTT; CDR3 protein: CASSVGDRSTDTQYF
D gene: NA; clone size: NA; J gene: TRBJ2-3; V gene: TRBV27; CDR3 DNA: TGTGCCAGCAGGGACAGAAGCACAGATACGCAGTATTTT; CDR3 protein: CASRDRSTDTQYF
D gene: TRBD1; clone size: NA; J gene: TRBJ1-2; V gene: TRBV7-8; CDR3 DNA: TGTGCCAGCAGCTTACGGGTCCTTATGGGACAGGCCTTTTATGGCTACACCTTC; CDR3 protein: CASSLRVLMGQAFYGYTF
D gene: TRBD1; clone size: NA; J gene: TRBJ2-7; V gene: TRBV7-8; CDR3 DNA: TGTGCCAGCAGCTCAAGGGGGCTTACCTACGAGCAGTACTTC; CDR3 protein: CASSSRGLTYEQYF
D gene: NA; clone size: few; J gene: TRBJ1-3; V gene: TRBV5-1; CDR3 DNA: TGCGCCAGCAGCTTGGCCGCAGGCAGGGGAGCTGGAAACACCATATATTTT; CDR3 protein: CASSLAAGRGAGNTIYF
D gene: NA; clone size: NA; J gene: TRBJ2-7; V gene: TRBV5-1; CDR3 DNA: TGCGCCAGCAGATATTGGACAGACAACTACGAGCAGTACTTC; CDR3 protein: CASRYWTDNYEQYF
D gene: TRBD1; clone size: NA; J gene: TRBJ2-3; V gene: TRBV9; CDR3 DNA: TGTGCCAGCAGGCCGGGACAGAACACAGATACGCAGTATTTT; CDR3 protein: CASRPGQNTDTQYF
D gene: NA; clone size: NA; J gene: TRBJ1-5; V gene: TRBV19; CDR3 DNA: TGTGCCAGTAGTATTTGGGAGGGGTCCGGCAATCAGCCCCAGCATTTT; CDR3 protein: CASSIWEGSGNQPQHF